This T cell receptor (beta chain) came from a study of cytomegalovirus exposure and HLA in healthy donors. Study-level findings and limits: In vitro data verified a few CMV-associated chains as specific for CMV antigens. A list of 164 TCR beta chains associated with cytomegalovirus was given.

In the case of this clone: The antigen is undetermined.

Trimming stripped 5 bases from V and 0 bases from J, with 14 bases between. The CDR3 loop spans 16 amino acids. Germline V gene lookup returns CDR1 SGHVS and CDR2 FNYEAQ. Sequencing used immunoSEQ multiplex PCR; TCRdb keeps in-frame clones, though not all of them. The table has under 200,000 clones, about 90% seen once; the top ten hold roughly 3%. The sequence derives from a woman under 30 in good health and CMV-seropositive. Sequenced material: PBMCs. The rearrangement joins TRBV7-6 to TRBJ1-3; D unresolved. CDR3 nucleotides: TGTGCCAGCAGCCCCAGAGGAGAGCGCTCTGGAAACACCATATATTTT. Its protein product is CASSPRGERSGNTIYF.